This T cell receptor (beta chain) stems from a study of blood T cells in healthy people across ages. Study-wide background: Template switching recovered approximately one barcoded beta molecule for every two T cells. Findings of the study overall: Long-lived donors exceeded aged donors in naive CD4+ cells and diversity.

A second roughly 6 to 11 cycle PCR used barcoded and J-beta primers. The yield of each sample was at least 2.5 million CDR3-containing paired-end reads. TCRdb independently ran MiXCR on the 5' RACE reads; one entry per CDR3 protein. The table includes roughly 2 million distinct CDR3 sequences, around half detected once. As regards this clonotype: Antigen: not known.

V was trimmed by 6 bases and J by 9 bases, leaving 12 bases between them. The CDR3 runs to 12 residues. The material sequenced was blood. The chain carries TRBV12-3 or TRBV12-4 and TRBJ2-1; D ambiguous. This clonotype originated in a woman in her 40s in good health. CDR3 loop: CASSPVTREQFF. The DNA for the CDR3 is TGTGCCAGCAGCCCTGTCACACGTGAGCAGTTCTTC.